This passage covers 12 T cell receptor beta chains from one sample sequenced in a study of blood T cells in healthy people across ages. PCR was performed a second time for roughly 7 to 11 cycles using a sample-barcoded 5' primer and a J-beta primer mix. MiXCR, run by TCRdb on the 5' RACE reads, gives a single entry per CDR3 protein. This sample has more than 1,400,000 distinct CDR3 sequences, with about 43% found just once. Sequenced: blood. The receptor source for this set is a woman aged 18 to 35 in good health.

J is TRBJ1-1 and V is TRBV6-1, with 7 bases matching TRBD1. The trim removed 6 bases at V and 4 bases at J, leaving 8 bases unmatched. Germline V CDR1 and CDR2: MNHNS, SASEGT. The CDR3 sequence is 14 residues long. The DNA of the CDR3 is TGTGCCAGCAGACCCGACAGGGACGCCACTGAAGCTTTCTTT. This sequence encodes CASRPDRDATEAFF.

The sample holds a few counts of this clonotype. This chain links TRBV7-8 with TRBJ1-2, with no clear D. CDR1 and CDR2 (germline): SGHVS, FQNEAQ. The CDR3 length is 13 residues. V was clipped by 1 base and J by 6 bases, with 9 bases between them. CDR3 sequence: CASSLVTENGYTF. CDR3 nucleotide sequence: TGTGCCAGCAGCTTAGTCACAGAAAATGGCTACACCTTC.

V is TRBV20-1 and J is TRBJ1-2; possibly TRBD1 for D (5 bases). Germline values: CDR1 DFQATT, CDR2 SNEGSKA (reference sequence). The V end was cut by 6 bases, the J end by 0 bases, with 14 bases between. This CDR3 region has 14 residues. CDR3: CSALKGQPNYGYTF. CDR3 sequence (DNA): TGCAGTGCCTTAAAGGGGCAACCTAACTATGGCTACACCTTC.

This chain joins TRBV20-1 and TRBJ1-2; D perhaps matches TRBD1 (5 bases). Trimming left V 4 bases short and J 0 bases short, with 12 bases between. CDR3 length: 14 amino acids. CDR1 and CDR2 (germline): DFQATT, SNEGSKA (reference sequence). In DNA form, the CDR3 reads TGCAGTGCTAACCCCAGGGATACTAACTATGGCTACACCTTC. It is translated as CSANPRDTNYGYTF.

V usage is TRBV7-9 and J usage is TRBJ2-1, with D perhaps TRBD2 (6 bases). The length of the CDR3 is 14 residues. V dropped 5 bases and J dropped 6 bases, with 14 bases sitting between them. Germline V lookup: CDR1 SEHNR, CDR2 FQNEAQ (reference sequence). The CDR3 reads CASSVGTLLNEQFF. The CDR3 nucleotides read TGTGCCAGCAGCGTAGGGACTCTGCTCAATGAGCAGTTCTTC.

The chain has TRBV19 and TRBJ2-2, with TRBD2 matching over 11 bases. Per the germline V gene, CDR1 is LNHDA and CDR2 is SQIVND (reference sequence). The CDR3 runs 15 residues. The trim removed 11 bases at V and 4 bases at J, leaving 9 bases unmatched. The CDR3 region is CAGGGTSGSTGELFF. CDR3 coding DNA: TGTGCCGGTGGTGGGACTAGCGGAAGCACCGGGGAGCTGTTTTTT.

This clonotype was observed a handful of times. CDR3 in DNA: TGCGCCAGCAGCTTGGGGACAGGGGGTTTCTCGTTCTTC. This codes for CASSLGTGGFSFF. The chain links TRBV5-1 to TRBJ2-1, with 10 nucleotides matching TRBD1. Per germline, CDR1 SGHRS and CDR2 YFSETQ. The CDR3 runs 13 residues. The V segment lost 0 bases and the J segment 15 bases; nucleotides outside the gene matches: 6.

The V gene is TRBV2, the J gene TRBJ2-7, with 10 bases matching TRBD1. The CDR3 runs 14 residues. The junction had 9 bases not matched to a gene; V was cut back by 7 bases and J by 6 bases. The V gene's germline CDR1 is SNHLY and CDR2 FYNNEI. The CDR3 sequence is CASMGGQGFREQYF. CDR3 bases: TGTGCCAGCATGGGGGGACAGGGGTTTCGCGAGCAGTACTTC.

This clonotype has only a few counts. This chain connects TRBV7-2 to TRBJ2-1; tentative D call: TRBD2 (6 bases). The J call may be mistaken, given a closer DNA end match to TRBJ2-7. Germline CDR1 and CDR2: SGHTA and FQGNSA. This CDR3 is 16 amino acids long. The CDR3, as DNA: TGTGCCAGCAGCCCTCTAGCGACTACTACCTACAATGAGCAGTACTTC. Its protein product is CASSPLATTTYNEQYF.

The chain couples TRBV12-3 or TRBV12-4 to TRBJ2-1; 8 bases agree with TRBD2. Unmatched junction bases numbered 6, after V lost 5 bases and J lost 3 bases. The CDR3 loop spans 15 amino acids. The CDR3 DNA follows: TGTGCCAGCAGTCCCTTTGCGGGGGGCTACAATGAGCAGTTCTTC. Its protein product is CASSPFAGGYNEQFF.

About this clonotype: A read error may explain this, as a much larger clone is one base away. The chain combines TRBV29-1 with TRBJ1-1; D unresolved. Germline V CDR1 and CDR2: SQVTM, ANQGSEA. This CDR3 is built from 13 residues. As DNA, the CDR3 is TGCAGCGCCGCGCTGGACCAGAACACTCAAGCTTTCTTT. The encoded protein is CSAALDQNTQAFF.

The chain has TRBV2 and TRBJ2-3, with 14 bases that match TRBD2. CDR3 length equals 17 residues. The ends lost 2 bases at V and 5 bases at J; junction bases unmatched: 6. Germline CDR1 reads SNHLY; CDR2 reads FYNNEI. CDR3 coding DNA: TGTGCCAGCAGTGAACTGACAGGGACTAGCGGGAGAGATACGCAGTATTTT. Translating it yields CASSELTGTSGRDTQYF.